These 12 T cell receptor beta chains were all obtained from the same sample, sequenced in a study of OX40 agonist ivuxolimab in advanced cancers. TCRdb's copy holds only in-frame clones and misses some; the assay was immunoSEQ multiplex PCR. The sample includes around 73,000 clones, about 90% of them seen just once. The input for sequencing was CD4+ or CD8+ T cells sorted from blood, taken in a trial of the OX40 agonist ivuxolimab. The source is an adult with an advanced solid tumor such as melanoma, head and neck, liver or kidney cancer.

This clone showed up just a few times. J is TRBJ2-5 and V is TRBV7-2; the match to TRBD2 covers 12 bases. CDR1 is SGHTA and CDR2 is FQGNSA in the germline V gene. The trim removed 2 bases at V and 6 bases at J, leaving 7 bases unmatched. The CDR3 is 16 residues long. CDR3 in amino acids: CASSLYPGLAGQTQYF. The CDR3 DNA follows: TGTGCCAGCAGCTTATATCCGGGACTAGCGGGTCAGACCCAGTACTTC.

CDR3 residues: CASSPGVRGETQYF. CDR3 sequence (DNA): TGTGCCAGCAGCCCCGGGGTCAGGGGGGAGACCCAGTACTTC. The rearrangement joins TRBV11-3 to TRBJ2-5; 7 nucleotides line up with TRBD1. The CDR3 runs 14 residues. Germline-derived CDR1 and CDR2 are SGHNT and YENEEA. J lost 5 bases, V lost 5 bases, and 8 bases had no gene match. Full variable domain (rest looked up from reference TRBV11-3 and TRBJ2-5): EAGVVQSPRYKIIEKKQPVAFWCNPISGHNTLYWYLQNLGQGPELLIRYENEEAVDDSQLPKDRFSAERLKGVDSTLKIQPAELGDSAVYLCASSPGVRGETQYFGPGTRLLVL.

The chain uses TRBV10-1 and TRBJ2-5; TRBD2 is a possible D gene (5 bases). The CDR3 is 12 residues long. Germline V gene sequence: CDR1 WNHNN, CDR2 SYGVQD (reference sequence). Between the trimmed V and J ends, which lost 2 bases and 10 bases, there was a span of 11 bases. In nucleotides, the CDR3 is TGCGCCAGCAGTGAGGTCAGCGGACTCCAGTACTTC. It codes for CASSEVSGLQYF.

The chain employs TRBV7-9 and TRBJ2-1, with unresolved D. CDR1 and CDR2 (germline): SEHNR, FQNEAQ (reference sequence). The CDR3 extends over 14 amino acids. The V end was cut by 1 base, the J end by 15 bases, with 19 bases between. In nucleotides, the CDR3 is TGTGCCAGCAGCTTAGGTTGGGCAGTACAAAGGCGGTTCTTC. Its translation: CASSLGWAVQRRFF.

This chain links TRBV28 with TRBJ1-5; D remains ambiguous. The germline gives CDR1 MDHEN, CDR2 SYDVKM. The germline V and J ends were trimmed by 3 bases and 4 bases, with 13 bases remaining between them. The CDR3 covers 15 residues. The CDR3 DNA reads TGTGCCAGCAGTTTCACCGGGAGAGGAAATCAGCCCCAGCATTTT. Protein sequence: CASSFTGRGNQPQHF.

The gene calls are TRBV18 and TRBJ1-1; 8 bases are shared with TRBD1. The V and J ends lost 3 bases and 4 bases, in that order; junction bases with no gene match: 1. The germline gives CDR1 KGHSH, CDR2 LQKENI. The CDR3 consists of 13 residues. CDR3 in DNA: TGTGCCAGCTCACCGCAGGGGGCCACTGAAGCTTTCTTT. Protein product: CASSPQGATEAFF.

V is TRBV6-4 and J is TRBJ2-7; 12 bases fit TRBD2. The CDR3 runs to 14 residues. Germline CDR1 and CDR2: MRHNA and SNTAGT. Losses at the gene ends were 5 bases for V and 3 bases for J; bases not matched to a gene: 2. CDR3 in DNA: TGTGCCAGCAGTCCGACTAGCGGGAGCTACGAGCAGTACTTC. Protein product: CASSPTSGSYEQYF.

This clone has just a few counts. V is TRBV7-9 and J is TRBJ1-1; TRBD1 aligns across 8 bases. J lost 3 bases, V lost 3 bases, and 9 bases had no gene match. Per germline, CDR1 SEHNR and CDR2 FQNEAQ (reference sequence). The length of the CDR3 is 16 residues. CDR3 sequence (DNA): TGTGCCAGCAGCTTGTGGGCAGGGGGCGCTTACACTGAAGCTTTCTTT. It encodes CASSLWAGGAYTEAFF.

This sequence joins TRBV25-1 and TRBJ2-5; D perhaps matches TRBD1 (7 bases). The CDR3 length is 15 residues. The germline gives CDR1 MGHDK, CDR2 SYGVNS. The V gene lost 3 bases and the J gene lost 1 base, with 12 bases spanning the gap. This CDR3 reads CASSDRGRSQETQYF. The DNA of the CDR3 is TGTGCCAGCAGTGACAGGGGGAGGAGCCAAGAGACCCAGTACTTC.

Only one count was recorded for this clone. The rearrangement uses TRBV9 and TRBJ2-7, with a tentative D call TRBD1 (6 bases). The CDR3 is 12 residues long. The V end was cut by 4 bases, the J end by 5 bases, with 10 bases between. CDR1 and CDR2 (germline): SGDLS, YYNGEE. The CDR3 sequence: CASSTQGNEQYF. In nucleotides, the CDR3 is TGTGCCAGCAGCACTCAGGGGAACGAGCAGTACTTC.

This clone was counted a few times. The genes are TRBV6-1 and TRBJ1-5; D is unresolved. The CDR3 extends over 15 amino acids. The germline V gene has CDR1 MNHNS and CDR2 SASEGT. Trimming stripped 0 bases from V and 3 bases from J, with 9 bases between. As DNA, the CDR3 is TGTGCCAGCAGTGAAGCGGGCAGTTACAATCAGCCCCAGCATTTT. Amino acid sequence: CASSEAGSYNQPQHF.

The V gene is TRBV29-1, the J gene TRBJ1-5, with D maybe TRBD1 (6 bases). The CDR3 is made up of 13 amino acids. V was cut by 6 bases and J by 2 bases, with 11 bases left in between. CDR1 is SQVTM, CDR2 ANQGSEA, per germline. CDR3 protein: CSVQGRGNQPQHF. CDR3 bases: TGCAGCGTACAGGGTCGGGGCAATCAGCCCCAGCATTTT. The whole variable domain, remainder taken from reference TRBV29-1 and TRBJ1-5, is SAVISQKPSRDICQRGTSLTIQCQVDSQVTMMFWYRQQPGQSLTLIATANQGSEATYESGFVIDKFPISRPNLTFSTLTVSNMSPEDSSIYLCSVQGRGNQPQHFGDGTRLSIL.